The 29 T cell receptor beta chains presented below share a single source sample, sequenced in a study of Tregs in tolerant kidney transplant recipients. The repertoire was sequenced with immunoSEQ multiplex PCR; TCRdb's copy has only in-frame clones and lacks some. There are tens of thousands of clones in the sample, with 0.7% to 0.95% held by the top ten. The input for sequencing was CD4+ T cells from blood, taken before the transplant. These receptors all stem from a human donor who received a combined kidney and bone marrow transplant.

In regard to this clone: Read data end 3 residues before the CDR3 end; the end is taken from the germline J gene. This chain joins TRBV29-1 and TRBJ2-5, with 7 bases identical to TRBD1. Germline trimming cut 7 bases from V and 3 bases from J; bases unmatched to any gene: 8. Per germline, CDR1 SQVTM and CDR2 ANQGSEA. The CDR3 is 13 amino acids. This chain's CDR3 is CSGAGTAKETQYF. Incomplete CDR3 DNA: TGCAGCGGGGCCGGGACAGCTAAAGAGACC.

Regarding this clone: The read ends 3 residues before the CDR3 terminus; that terminus is restored from the germline J gene. J is TRBJ1-2 and V is TRBV2, with TRBD1 as a possible D gene (5 bases). Germline CDR1 SNHLY, CDR2 FYNNEI. The ends were cut back, 2 bases at V and 4 bases at J, with 11 bases in the middle. There are 14 residues in the CDR3. CDR3 region: CASSERQLLYGYTF. Partial CDR3 DNA: TGTGCCAGCAGTGAACGACAGTTACTCTATGGC.

With regard to this clone: With the read ending 3 residues before the CDR3 end, the germline J gene is used to fill in that end. V is TRBV5-1 and J is TRBJ1-4; TRBD1 aligns across 7 bases. Per germline, CDR1 SGHRS and CDR2 YFSETQ. V trimming: 4 bases; J trimming: 7 bases; junction bases outside the gene matches: 10. CDR3 length: 15 amino acids. The CDR3 reads CASSPGTARLEKLFF. The sequenced part of the CDR3 DNA is TGCGCCAGCAGCCCCGGGACAGCCCGTCTTGAAAAA. Complete variable domain (other parts from reference TRBV5-1 and TRBJ1-4): KAGVTQTPRYLIKTRGQQVTLSCSPISGHRSVSWYQQTPGQGLQFLFEYFSETQRNKGNFPGRFSGRQFSNSRSEMNVSTLELGDSALYLCASSPGTARLEKLFFGSGTQLSVL.

As to this clone: The missing CDR3 end, 3 residues past where the read stops, is filled in from the germline J gene. The chain couples TRBV7-2 to TRBJ2-5, with D perhaps TRBD1 (5 bases). Trimming took off 5 bases at V and 1 base at J, with 11 bases between the two ends. The germline V gene encodes CDR1 SGHTA and CDR2 FQGNSA. This CDR3 is 14 amino acids long. Partial CDR3 DNA: TGTGCCAGCAGCCTGAGACAGTTCCAAGAGACC. Its translation: CASSLRQFQET. In full, the CDR3 is CASSLRQFQETQYF.

About this clone itself: The read ends 3 residues early relative to the CDR3; the germline J gene fills the gap. The chain couples TRBV18 to TRBJ2-1; 10 bases align to TRBD2. The CDR3 runs 17 residues. Per germline, CDR1 KGHSH and CDR2 LQKENI. V was clipped by 1 base and J by 7 bases; unmatched bases: 10. The CDR3 region is CASSPRFGAGGLNEQFF. CDR3 DNA (partial): TGTGCCAGCTCACCACGGTTTGGAGCGGGAGGGCTTAATGAG.

About this clone: Coverage ceases 3 residues before the CDR3 finishes, and the germline J gene fills in the end. The chain carries TRBV25-1 and TRBJ2-1; 7 bases are a match to TRBD1. V lost 10 bases, J lost 3 bases, and 9 bases stayed unmatched. Germline CDR1 reads MGHDK; CDR2 reads SYGVNS. This CDR3 is 14 amino acids long. The part of the CDR3 DNA that was read is TGTGCCACGTCCGGGACAGAGTTCTACAATGAG. It codes for CATSGTEFYNE. The whole CDR3 region reads CATSGTEFYNEQFF. Drawing the rest from reference TRBV25-1 and TRBJ2-1, the complete variable domain is EADIYQTPRYLVIGTGKKITLECSQTMGHDKMYWYQQDPGMELHLIHYSYGVNSTEKGDLSSESTVSRIRTEHFPLTLESARPSHTSQYLCATSGTEFYNEQFFGPGTRLTVL.

As regards this clone: The CDR3 extends 3 residues past the end of the read, so its final part is completed from the germline J gene. The J gene is TRBJ2-1, the V gene TRBV7-9; 11 bases line up with TRBD2. This CDR3 is built from 14 residues. Germline CDR1 reads SEHNR; CDR2 reads FQNEAQ (reference sequence). V was clipped by 6 bases and J by 4 bases; unmatched bases: 2. This chain's CDR3 is CASRGTSGYNEQFF. The sequenced CDR3 bases are TGTGCCAGCAGGGGGACTAGCGGTTACAATGAG.

Comment on this clone: The read halts 3 residues ahead of the CDR3 end, with the missing end drawn from the germline J gene. This chain connects TRBV7-2 to TRBJ2-1; the D gene is possibly TRBD1 (6 bases). Trimming stripped 5 bases from V and 3 bases from J, with 11 bases between. The CDR3 contains 14 residues. Germline CDR1 and CDR2: SGHTA and FQGNSA. Incomplete CDR3 DNA: TGTGCCAGCAGCACCGGACAGAGCTACAATGAG. Its translation: CASSTGQSYNE. From start to end, the CDR3 is CASSTGQSYNEQFF.

As concerns this clone: Sequencing ends 3 residues short of the CDR3 end; the germline J gene provides the rest. V is TRBV18 and J is TRBJ1-1, with unresolved D. With 3 bases removed from V and 2 bases from J, the gap between germline ends came to 13 bases. Germline V CDR1 and CDR2: KGHSH, LQKENI. The CDR3 consists of 15 residues. CDR3 in amino acids: CASSPVGLPNTEAFF. Incomplete CDR3 DNA: TGTGCCAGCTCACCTGTAGGGCTACCTAACACTGAA. Full variable domain (outside the CDR3, taken from reference TRBV18 and TRBJ1-1): NAGVMQNPRHLVRRRGQEARLRCSPMKGHSHVYWYRQLPEEGLKFMVYLQKENIIDESGMPKERFSAEFPKEGPSILRIQQVVRGDSAAYFCASSPVGLPNTEAFFGQGTRLTVV.

Of note for this clone: The read stops 3 residues short of the end of the CDR3; the missing end is completed from the germline J gene. The V and J genes are TRBV7-2 and TRBJ2-7; perhaps TRBD1 as D (6 bases). Trimming left V 5 bases short and J 3 bases short, with 14 bases between. The CDR3 spans 14 residues. The V gene's germline CDR1 is SGHTA and CDR2 FQGNSA. The CDR3 bases that were read are TGTGCCAGCAGCCAGGGGTTTGGTCTCTACGAG. Its protein product is CASSQGFGLYE. The complete CDR3 protein is CASSQGFGLYEQYF.

This CDR3 reads CASSLGVTGDTQYF. The CDR3 bases that were read are TGCGCCAGCAGCTTGGGGGTGACAGGGGATACG. J is TRBJ2-3 and V is TRBV5-1, with 7 bases lining up with TRBD1. With the read ending 3 residues before the CDR3 end, the germline J gene is used to fill in that end. Trimming took 0 bases from V and 6 from J; bases not matched to a gene: 4. This CDR3 contains 14 residues. Germline V lookup: CDR1 SGHRS, CDR2 YFSETQ. The full variable domain, completed using reference TRBV5-1 and TRBJ2-3, is KAGVTQTPRYLIKTRGQQVTLSCSPISGHRSVSWYQQTPGQGLQFLFEYFSETQRNKGNFPGRFSGRQFSNSRSEMNVSTLELGDSALYLCASSLGVTGDTQYFGPGTRLTVL.

A remark on this clone: The observed sequence ends 3 residues before the CDR3 terminus, with the missing tail filled in from the germline J gene. The chain is built from TRBV19 and TRBJ1-1; 8 bases match TRBD1. With V trimmed by 2 bases and J by 2 bases, 4 bases remained unmatched. The CDR3 extends over 15 amino acids. Germline V gene data show CDR1 as LNHDA and CDR2 as SQIVND (reference sequence). CDR3 sequence reads: CASSIRTGGNTEAFF. The covered CDR3 bases are TGTGCCAGTAGTATACGCACAGGGGGTAACACTGAA.

On this clone: Coverage ceases 3 residues before the CDR3 finishes, and the germline J gene fills in the end. V and J are TRBV5-1 and TRBJ1-6; 11 positions agree with TRBD1. The CDR3 loop spans 19 amino acids. The germline V gene encodes CDR1 SGHRS and CDR2 YFSETQ. The J segment lost 1 base and the V segment lost 3 bases, leaving 9 bases of the junction unmatched. CDR3 region: CASSSRTGGMGSYNSPLHF. The CDR3 DNA, read in part, is TGCGCCAGCAGCTCTCGGACAGGGGGCATGGGGTCCTATAATTCACCC.

Points on this clone: The read ends 3 residues shy of where the CDR3 ends; the end is completed using the germline J gene. This sequence joins TRBV19 and TRBJ2-3; no firm D call. The CDR3 is 15 residues long. Trimming took 7 bases from V and 1 from J, leaving 15 bases between them. Germline V gene data show CDR1 as LNHDA and CDR2 as SQIVND (reference sequence). The CDR3 spells CASNIGGKGTDTQYF. The covered CDR3 bases are TGTGCCAGTAATATCGGCGGTAAAGGCACAGATACG.

A word on this clone: The CDR3 goes on 3 residues after the read ends, and that part is filled in from the germline J gene. J is TRBJ2-7 and V is TRBV20-1; 11 nucleotides align to TRBD1. This CDR3 has 13 amino acids. Germline-derived CDR1 and CDR2 are DFQATT and SNEGSKA (reference sequence). The V segment lost 5 bases and the J segment 4 bases; nucleotides outside the gene matches: 4. CDR3 DNA (partial): TGCAGTGCTCGGACAGGGGGCCAATACGAG. This codes for CSARTGGQYE. The entire CDR3 sequence reads CSARTGGQYEQYF.

The CDR3 loop reads CASSITSGDSPLHF. The DNA read from the CDR3 is TGTGCCAGTAGTATCACAAGTGGTGATTCACCC. This chain joins TRBV19 and TRBJ1-6; the D is unclear. The observed sequence ends 3 residues before the CDR3 terminus, with the missing tail filled in from the germline J gene. The CDR3 spans 14 residues. V was shortened by 3 bases and J by 8 bases, with 11 bases between the two germline ends. Germline CDR1 reads LNHDA; CDR2 reads SQIVND (reference sequence).

As for this clone: The CDR3 is cut off 3 residues early in the read; its end comes from the germline J gene. J is TRBJ2-2 and V is TRBV7-3; 8 nucleotides line up with TRBD2. The CDR3 length is 16 residues. Germline lookup yields CDR1 SGHTA and CDR2 FQGTGA. Trimming took 5 bases from V and 0 from J; bases not matched to a gene: 5. CDR3 region: CASSPGGNANTGELFF. The CDR3 DNA, read in part, is TGTGCCAGCAGCCCGGGGGGGAACGCGAACACCGGGGAG.

Concerning this clone itself: The sequenced fragment ends 3 residues before the CDR3 boundary, so the rest is inferred from the germline J gene. V usage is TRBV5-1 and J usage is TRBJ2-7; D perhaps matches TRBD1 (5 bases). CDR1 and CDR2 (germline): SGHRS, YFSETQ. Trimming left V 2 bases short and J 4 bases short, with 25 bases between. The CDR3 length is 18 residues. CDR3 residues: CASSLETAKPTYQYEQYF. CDR3 DNA (partial): TGCGCCAGCAGCTTAGAGACAGCAAAACCCACATACCAGTACGAG.

The DNA read from the CDR3 is TGTGCCAGCAGCTCTACAGGGGTTGGGACC. It is translated as CASSSTGVGT. In full, the CDR3 is CASSSTGVGTQYF. This sequence joins TRBV7-9 and TRBJ2-5; 7 nucleotides match TRBD1. The CDR3 end is not reached by the read, which stops 3 residues before it; the germline J gene fills it in. The V segment lost 4 bases and the J segment 7 bases; nucleotides outside the gene matches: 6. Germline V gene data show CDR1 as SEHNR and CDR2 as FQNEAQ (reference sequence). The CDR3 totals 13 residues.

As to this clone: The read gets to within 3 residues of the CDR3 end, and the germline J gene fills in the rest. V is TRBV29-1 and J is TRBJ2-1; TRBD2 matches at 14 bases. The CDR3 loop spans 17 amino acids. CDR1 is SQVTM and CDR2 is ANQGSEA in the germline V gene. The V segment lost 6 bases and the J segment 0 bases; nucleotides outside the gene matches: 7. Partial CDR3 DNA: TGCAGCGTGACGGGACTAGCGGGAGCGGACTCCTACAATGAG. Residues: CSVTGLAGADSYNE. The whole CDR3 sequence is CSVTGLAGADSYNEQFF.

Comment on this clone: The read stops 3 residues short of the end of the CDR3; the missing end is completed from the germline J gene. The rearrangement links TRBV20-1 to TRBJ2-7, with D perhaps TRBD1 (6 bases). The CDR3 covers 12 residues. Germline lookup yields CDR1 DFQATT and CDR2 SNEGSKA (reference sequence). The V end lost 7 bases, the J end lost 1 base, and 11 bases lay between the germline ends. The CDR3 here is CSVNRASYEQYF. Partial CDR3 DNA: TGCAGTGTGAACAGGGCTTCCTACGAG.

Concerning this clone itself: Coverage ceases 3 residues before the CDR3 finishes, and the germline J gene fills in the end. The chain uses TRBV20-1 and TRBJ2-7, with TRBD1 matching 8 bases. Germline V gene sequence: CDR1 DFQATT, CDR2 SNEGSKA (reference sequence). The CDR3 runs to 15 residues. V gave up 4 bases and J gave up 5 bases; unmatched junction bases: 13. The DNA read from the CDR3 is TGCAGTGCTACGCCCCGGGACAGGAAATCCCACGAG. Translation gives CSATPRDRKSHE. The full CDR3 protein reads CSATPRDRKSHEQYF.

The CDR3 loop is CASSFLEGKAGEQYF. The CDR3 DNA, read in part, is TGCGCCAGCAGCTTTTTAGAGGGAAAAGCGGGCGAG. This rearrangement joins TRBV5-1 to TRBJ2-7; TRBD2 might be the D (6 bases). The read ends 3 residues early relative to the CDR3; the germline J gene fills the gap. In germline, CDR1 is SGHRS, CDR2 YFSETQ. Trimming pared 2 bases from V and 6 bases from J, leaving 18 bases between. There are 15 residues in the CDR3.

To note about this clone: The observed sequence ends 3 residues before the CDR3 terminus, with the missing tail filled in from the germline J gene. V gene TRBV7-3 combines with J gene TRBJ2-2; D unclear. Trimming shortened V by 2 bases and J by 0 bases, and 7 bases separated the two germline ends. The germline gives CDR1 SGHTA, CDR2 FQGTGA. The CDR3 totals 15 residues. The CDR3 bases that were read are TGTGCCAGCAGCTTAGCGGCGACGAACACCGGGGAG. The encoded protein is CASSLAATNTGE. From start to end, the CDR3 is CASSLAATNTGELFF.

In the case of this clone: The read ends 3 residues before the CDR3 terminus; that terminus is restored from the germline J gene. V usage is TRBV5-3 and J usage is TRBJ2-2; TRBD2 matches 10 bases. TRBV5-3 is an ORF, and what it does is uncertain. The trim removed 4 bases at V and 3 bases at J, leaving 6 bases unmatched. There are 16 residues in the CDR3. The CDR3 here is CARSPSGRVDTGELFF. CDR3 DNA (partial): TGTGCCAGAAGCCCGAGCGGGAGGGTCGACACCGGGGAG.

As for this clone: The read halts 3 residues ahead of the CDR3 end, with the missing end drawn from the germline J gene. The genes are TRBV7-9 and TRBJ1-2; possible D gene TRBD1, 5 bases. V shed 7 bases and J shed 6 bases, with 21 bases lying between them. This CDR3 contains 15 residues. Germline V gene sequence: CDR1 SEHNR, CDR2 FQNEAQ (reference sequence). The CDR3 bases that were read are TGTGCCAGCACAGCCATAAGGGGCCCCAAGGATGGC. Its translation: CASTAIRGPKDG. The full CDR3 is CASTAIRGPKDGYTF.

Comments on this clone: The read stops 3 residues short of the end of the CDR3; the missing end is completed from the germline J gene. The V and J genes are TRBV6-2 or TRBV6-3 and TRBJ2-7; 9 bases align to TRBD1. Trimming removed 1 base from V and 1 base from J; junction bases left unmatched: 8. The CDR3 extends over 17 amino acids. Per the germline V gene, CDR1 is MNHEY and CDR2 is SVGEGT. The sequenced part of the CDR3 DNA is TGTGCCAGCAGTTACTTGAGGGACAGGGCCCTATCCTACGAG. Its translation is CASSYLRDRALSYE. The full CDR3 reads CASSYLRDRALSYEQYF.

CDR3: CASGSPPGYPEDESYNEQFF. The sequenced part of the CDR3 DNA is TGCGCCAGCGGAAGCCCCCCCGGGTACCCTGAGGATGAGTCCTACAATGAG. The chain carries TRBV10-1 and TRBJ2-1, with D unresolved. The read halts 3 residues ahead of the CDR3 end, with the missing end drawn from the germline J gene. The germline gives CDR1 WNHNN, CDR2 SYGVQD (reference sequence). This CDR3 contains 20 residues. V was clipped by 8 bases and J by 1 base, with 30 bases between them.

Comments on this clone: The read falls 3 residues short of the CDR3 end, and the missing part is taken from the germline J gene. This rearrangement joins TRBV5-1 to TRBJ2-7; 10 bases map to TRBD2. The CDR3 is 15 residues long. V shed 2 bases and J 2 bases; nucleotides not matched to a gene: 4. Germline assignment: CDR1 SGHRS and CDR2 YFSETQ. The CDR3 DNA, read in part, is TGCGCCAGCAGCTTAGGGACTAGCGTAACCTACGAG. It encodes CASSLGTSVTYE. From start to end, the CDR3 is CASSLGTSVTYEQYF.